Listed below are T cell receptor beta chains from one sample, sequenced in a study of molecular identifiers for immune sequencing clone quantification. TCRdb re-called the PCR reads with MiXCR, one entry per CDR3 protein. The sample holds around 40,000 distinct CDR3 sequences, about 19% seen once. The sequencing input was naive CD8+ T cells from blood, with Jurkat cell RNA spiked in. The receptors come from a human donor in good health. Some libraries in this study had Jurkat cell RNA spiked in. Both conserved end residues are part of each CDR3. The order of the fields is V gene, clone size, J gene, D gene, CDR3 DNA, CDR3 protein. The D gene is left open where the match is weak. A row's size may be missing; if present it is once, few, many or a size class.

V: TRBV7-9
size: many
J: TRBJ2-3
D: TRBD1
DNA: TGTGCCAGCAGCTCCTCAACAGGGGAAAGGGTGACAGATACGCAGTATTTT
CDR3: CASSSSTGERVTDTQYF

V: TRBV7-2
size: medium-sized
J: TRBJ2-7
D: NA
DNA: TGTGCCAGCAGCTTAACCGGCTACGAGCAGTACTTC
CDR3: CASSLTGYEQYF

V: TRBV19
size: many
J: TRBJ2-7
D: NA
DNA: TGTGCCAGTAGTACGACAGGGACTTACTCCTACGAGCAGTACTTC
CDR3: CASSTTGTYSYEQYF

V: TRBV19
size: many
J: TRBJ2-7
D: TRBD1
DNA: TGTGCCAGTAGTACCGGGACAGGGAATATGTACGAGCAGTACTTC
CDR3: CASSTGTGNMYEQYF

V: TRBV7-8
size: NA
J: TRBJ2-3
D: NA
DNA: TGTGCCAGCAGCTTACCCGAACAGGACCTCTTCAGTACAGATACGCAGTATTTT
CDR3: CASSLPEQDLFSTDTQYF

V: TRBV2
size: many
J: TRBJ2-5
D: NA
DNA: TGTGCCAGCAGTGAAGCGCTTTTGGCGGAGACCCAGTACTTC
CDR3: CASSEALLAETQYF

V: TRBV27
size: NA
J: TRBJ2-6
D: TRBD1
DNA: TGTGCCAGCAGTTTATCAGGGACAGGGGGCTCAGGGGCCAACGTCCTGACTTTC
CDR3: CASSLSGTGGSGANVLTF

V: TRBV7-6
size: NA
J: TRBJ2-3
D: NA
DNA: TGTGCCAGCAGCGCCTACCCGGGTGGGGGGCTAGAGGCAGATACGCAGTATTTT
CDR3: CASSAYPGGGLEADTQYF

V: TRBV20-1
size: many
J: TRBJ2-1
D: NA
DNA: TGCAGTGCTAGGCAGTCCGGGGGCGTAGGGGATGAGCAGTTCTTC
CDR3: CSARQSGGVGDEQFF

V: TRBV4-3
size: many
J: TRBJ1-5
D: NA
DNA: TGCGCCAGCAGCCAAAAGTACCTGAGGAATCAGCCCCAGCATTTT
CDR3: CASSQKYLRNQPQHF

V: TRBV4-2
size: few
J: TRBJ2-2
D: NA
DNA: TGTGCCAGCAGGATCGGACTGCACACCGGGGAGCTGTTTTTT
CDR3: CASRIGLHTGELFF

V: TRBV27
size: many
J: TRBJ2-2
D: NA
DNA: TGTGCCAGCAGTTTGCCTGCCGGGGAGCTGTTTTTT
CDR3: CASSLPAGELFF